This TCR beta chain was sequenced for a study of cytomegalovirus exposure and HLA in healthy donors. Study conclusions and caveats: The majority of CMV-associated TCR beta chains were reported as apparently HLA-restricted in a later analysis. A prior analysis recorded that most TCR beta V segments were productive about 87% or about 30% of the time.

With 60 Vbeta and 13 Jbeta primers, the PCR was carried out. The assay was immunoSEQ multiplex PCR, and TCRdb's table has in-frame clones only and misses some. The repertoire holds 170,000 or so clones, with 84% as singletons. CDR3 length: 15 residues. Per the germline V gene, CDR1 is SNHLY and CDR2 is FYNNEI. The trim removed 5 bases at V and 5 bases at J, leaving 7 bases unmatched. A word on this clone: Its specificity is unknown.

Sequencing used PBMCs. The V gene is TRBV2, the J gene TRBJ2-5; 11 nucleotides line up with TRBD2. The sequence derives from a man between 18 and 29 years old in good health and CMV-seronegative. The chain's CDR3 is CASSLTSGIGETQYF. The CDR3, as DNA: TGTGCCAGCAGTCTGACTAGCGGGATAGGGGAGACCCAGTACTTC.